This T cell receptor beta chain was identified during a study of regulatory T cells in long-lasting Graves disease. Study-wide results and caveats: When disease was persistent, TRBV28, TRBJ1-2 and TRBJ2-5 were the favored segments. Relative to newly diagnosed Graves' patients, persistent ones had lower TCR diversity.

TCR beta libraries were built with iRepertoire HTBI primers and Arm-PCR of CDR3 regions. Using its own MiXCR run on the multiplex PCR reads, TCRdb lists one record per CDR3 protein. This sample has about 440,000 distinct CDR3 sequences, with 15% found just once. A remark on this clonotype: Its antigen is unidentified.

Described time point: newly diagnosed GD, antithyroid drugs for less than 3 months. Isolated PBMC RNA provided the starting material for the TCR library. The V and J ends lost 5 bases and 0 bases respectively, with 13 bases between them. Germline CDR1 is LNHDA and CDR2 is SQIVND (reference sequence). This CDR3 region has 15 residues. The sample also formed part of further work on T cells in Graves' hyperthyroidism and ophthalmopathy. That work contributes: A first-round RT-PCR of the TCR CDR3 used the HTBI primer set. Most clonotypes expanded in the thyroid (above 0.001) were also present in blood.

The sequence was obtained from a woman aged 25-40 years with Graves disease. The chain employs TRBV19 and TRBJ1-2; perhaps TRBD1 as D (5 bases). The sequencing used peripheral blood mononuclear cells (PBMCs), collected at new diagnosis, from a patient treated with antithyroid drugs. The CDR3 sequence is CASSPQGKANYGYTF. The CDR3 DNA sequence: TGTGCCAGTAGTCCCCAGGGCAAGGCTAACTATGGCTACACCTTC.